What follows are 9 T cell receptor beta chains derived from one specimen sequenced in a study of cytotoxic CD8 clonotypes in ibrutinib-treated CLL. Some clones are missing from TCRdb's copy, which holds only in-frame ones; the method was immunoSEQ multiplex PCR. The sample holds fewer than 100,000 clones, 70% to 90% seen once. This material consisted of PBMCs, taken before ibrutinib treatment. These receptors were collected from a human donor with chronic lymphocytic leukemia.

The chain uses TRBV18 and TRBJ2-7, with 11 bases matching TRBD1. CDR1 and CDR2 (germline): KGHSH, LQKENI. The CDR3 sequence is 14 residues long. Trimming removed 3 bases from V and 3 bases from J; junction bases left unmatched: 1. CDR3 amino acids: CASSPGTGGYEQYF. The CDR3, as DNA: TGTGCCAGCTCACCGGGGACAGGGGGCTACGAGCAGTACTTC.

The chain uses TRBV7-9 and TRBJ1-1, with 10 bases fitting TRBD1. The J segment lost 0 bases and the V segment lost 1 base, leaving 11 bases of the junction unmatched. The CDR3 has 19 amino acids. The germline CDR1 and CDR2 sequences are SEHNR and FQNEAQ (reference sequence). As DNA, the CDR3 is TGTGCCAGCAGCTTAGAGAACGGACAGGGGGTTCAAATGAACACTGAAGCTTTCTTT. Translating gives CASSLENGQGVQMNTEAFF.

The CDR3 is CASSLNLFRDTEAFF. The CDR3 DNA reads as TGCGCCAGCAGCTTGAACCTTTTTAGGGACACTGAAGCTTTCTTT. The chain uses TRBV5-1 and TRBJ1-1, with D hard to call. The CDR3 totals 15 residues. The germline V gene encodes CDR1 SGHRS and CDR2 YFSETQ. Trimming cost V 1 base and J 3 bases, with 13 bases left between them.

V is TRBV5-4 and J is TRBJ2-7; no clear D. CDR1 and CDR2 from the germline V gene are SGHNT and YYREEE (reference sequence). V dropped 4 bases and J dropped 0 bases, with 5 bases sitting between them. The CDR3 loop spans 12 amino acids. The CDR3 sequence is CASSDYSYEQYF. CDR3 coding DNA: TGTGCCAGCAGCGATTACTCCTACGAGCAGTACTTC.

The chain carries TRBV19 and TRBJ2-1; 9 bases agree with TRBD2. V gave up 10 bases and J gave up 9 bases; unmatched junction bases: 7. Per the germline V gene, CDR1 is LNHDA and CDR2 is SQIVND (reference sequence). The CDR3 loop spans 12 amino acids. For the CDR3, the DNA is TGTGCCACCAGCGGGAGGCAGGGTGAGCAGTTCTTC. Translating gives CATSGRQGEQFF.

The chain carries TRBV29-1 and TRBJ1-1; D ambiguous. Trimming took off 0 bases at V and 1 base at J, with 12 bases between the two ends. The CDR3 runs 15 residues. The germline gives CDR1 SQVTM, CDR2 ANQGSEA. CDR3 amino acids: CSVEDSSVGNTEAFF. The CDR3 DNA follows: TGCAGCGTTGAAGATTCGAGCGTCGGGAACACTGAAGCTTTCTTT.

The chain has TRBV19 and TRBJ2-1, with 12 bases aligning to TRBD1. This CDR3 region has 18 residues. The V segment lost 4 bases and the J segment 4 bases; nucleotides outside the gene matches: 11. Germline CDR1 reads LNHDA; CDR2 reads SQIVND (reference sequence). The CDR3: CASSTFRDRGRFYNEQFF. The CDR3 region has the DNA TGTGCCAGTAGTACCTTCCGGGACAGGGGGCGCTTTTACAATGAGCAGTTCTTC.

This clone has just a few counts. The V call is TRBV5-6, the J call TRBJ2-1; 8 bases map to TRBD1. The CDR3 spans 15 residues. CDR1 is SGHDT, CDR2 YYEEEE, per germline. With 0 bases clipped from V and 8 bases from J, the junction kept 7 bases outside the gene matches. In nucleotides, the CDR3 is TGTGCCAGCAGCTTGGGGACAGGGTTTGGACATGAGCAGTTCTTC. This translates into CASSLGTGFGHEQFF.

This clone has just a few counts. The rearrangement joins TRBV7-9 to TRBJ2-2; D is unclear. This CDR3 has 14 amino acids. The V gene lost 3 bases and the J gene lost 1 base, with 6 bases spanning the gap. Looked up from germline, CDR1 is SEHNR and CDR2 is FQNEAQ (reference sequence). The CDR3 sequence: CASSLMGNTGELFF. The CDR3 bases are TGTGCCAGCAGCTTGATGGGGAACACCGGGGAGCTGTTTTTT.